This is a list of T cell receptor beta chains from one sample in a study of shared clonotypes between healthy human individuals. Libraries were prepared by immunoSEQ multiplex PCR; TCRdb keeps only in-frame clonotypes and omits some of them. The table includes under 2,000,000 clones, approximately 94% detected once. The sequencing input was naive CD8+ T cells sorted from blood. The receptors shown here come from a man aged 18 to 29 in good health. CDR3s include the opening cysteine and the closing phenylalanine or tryptophan. A D gene is named only where the DNA matches it firmly. The size of a clone is reported for some rows only, either as once, few or many, or as a class for expanded clones.

CDR3 DNA: TGTGCCAGCAGTACCACAGGCGGGGAGCTGTTTTTT
CDR3 protein: CASSTTGGELFF
clone size: .
J gene: TRBJ2-2
V gene: TRBV6-5
D gene: .

CDR3 DNA: TGCGCCAGCAGCCCCCGGACAGGGAATTTCTACGAGCAGTACTTC
CDR3 protein: CASSPRTGNFYEQYF
clone size: .
J gene: TRBJ2-7
V gene: TRBV4-1
D gene: TRBD1

CDR3 DNA: TGTGCCAGCGATCGGGGCACCGAGGGGTTTGGGAACACTGAAGCTTTCTTT
CDR3 protein: CASDRGTEGFGNTEAFF
clone size: once
J gene: TRBJ1-1
V gene: TRBV7-9
D gene: .

CDR3 DNA: TGTGCCAGCAGCTTAGAGCAGGGGCGTAACGAGCAGTACTTC
CDR3 protein: CASSLEQGRNEQYF
clone size: .
J gene: TRBJ2-7
V gene: TRBV13
D gene: .

CDR3 DNA: TGTGCCAGCAGCCTCTACAATGAGCAGTTCTTC
CDR3 protein: CASSLYNEQFF
clone size: .
J gene: TRBJ2-1
V gene: TRBV6-5
D gene: .

CDR3 DNA: TGTGCCACCAGCAGTACAGGGTCCACTGAAGCTTTCTTT
CDR3 protein: CATSSTGSTEAFF
clone size: .
J gene: TRBJ1-1
V gene: TRBV15
D gene: .

CDR3 DNA: TGTGCCAGCAGTTACACGGGGCCCTATGGCTACACCTTC
CDR3 protein: CASSYTGPYGYTF
clone size: .
J gene: TRBJ1-2
V gene: TRBV7-2
D gene: .

CDR3 DNA: TGCAGCGTTGATGTATGGTTCTGTTTCTTT
CDR3 protein: CSVDVWFCFF
clone size: .
J gene: TRBJ1-1
V gene: TRBV29-1
D gene: .

CDR3 DNA: TGCAGCGTTGATCGGGGGATGAACACTGAAGCTTTCTTT
CDR3 protein: CSVDRGMNTEAFF
clone size: .
J gene: TRBJ1-1
V gene: TRBV29-1
D gene: .

CDR3 DNA: TGTGCCAGCAGCTTTAGCGGGGGGGCACCCTACGAGCAGTACTTC
CDR3 protein: CASSFSGGAPYEQYF
clone size: .
J gene: TRBJ2-7
V gene: TRBV5-4
D gene: TRBD2

CDR3 DNA: TGTGCCAGCAGCACTGGACTCCTACAAGAGACCCAGTACTTC
CDR3 protein: CASSTGLLQETQYF
clone size: .
J gene: TRBJ2-5
V gene: TRBV7-8
D gene: .

CDR3 DNA: TGTGCCAGCAGCTTGGGAGGACAGAGCTACGAGCAGTACTTC
CDR3 protein: CASSLGGQSYEQYF
clone size: .
J gene: TRBJ2-7
V gene: TRBV5-6
D gene: .

CDR3 DNA: TGTGCCAGCAGTTTTCAGGGGGCACGGGAGACCCAGTACTTC
CDR3 protein: CASSFQGARETQYF
clone size: .
J gene: TRBJ2-5
V gene: TRBV28
D gene: TRBD1

CDR3 DNA: TGTGCCAGCGGAGAGCCCGAGCAGTACTTC
CDR3 protein: CASGEPEQYF
clone size: .
J gene: TRBJ2-7
V gene: TRBV9
D gene: .

CDR3 DNA: TGTGCCAGCAGCTTATCACTAGCGGGGGGGCCCGCAGATACGCAGTATTTT
CDR3 protein: CASSLSLAGGPADTQYF
clone size: .
J gene: TRBJ2-3
V gene: TRBV7-9
D gene: TRBD2

CDR3 DNA: TGTGCCAGCAGCCAAGATGGAGGAGGGGTGGGCGGCTACACCTTC
CDR3 protein: CASSQDGGGVGGYTF
clone size: .
J gene: TRBJ1-2
V gene: TRBV4-2
D gene: .

CDR3 DNA: TGTGCCAGCAGCTTAGAATCTCCCGGGGATACGCAGTATTTT
CDR3 protein: CASSLESPGDTQYF
clone size: .
J gene: TRBJ2-3
V gene: TRBV11-2
D gene: .

CDR3 DNA: TGTGCCAGCTCCGAGGGGCAGGGGGCCTACGAGCAGTACTTC
CDR3 protein: CASSEGQGAYEQYF
clone size: .
J gene: TRBJ2-7
V gene: TRBV13
D gene: TRBD1

CDR3 DNA: TGCGCCAGCAGTGAGTCAGGGGAGGGTTTCTTT
CDR3 protein: CASSESGEGFF
clone size: .
J gene: TRBJ1-1
V gene: TRBV10-2
D gene: .

CDR3 DNA: TGTGCCAGTAGTATAGGGCTACTTGCGAGCTCCTACAATGAGCAGTTCTTC
CDR3 protein: CASSIGLLASSYNEQFF
clone size: .
J gene: TRBJ2-1
V gene: TRBV19
D gene: .

CDR3 DNA: TGTGCCGCCTCGGGAGTAGGGACTGAAGCTTTCTTT
CDR3 protein: CAASGVGTEAFF
clone size: .
J gene: TRBJ1-1
V gene: TRBV10-3
D gene: .

CDR3 DNA: TGCGCCAGCAGCTTGTCAGGGGGCGGCTACGAGCAGTACTTC
CDR3 protein: CASSLSGGGYEQYF
clone size: .
J gene: TRBJ2-7
V gene: TRBV5-1
D gene: TRBD1

CDR3 DNA: TGTGCCAGCAGCTTCTATAGCGTCAATGAGCAGTTCTTC
CDR3 protein: CASSFYSVNEQFF
clone size: .
J gene: TRBJ2-1
V gene: TRBV7-9
D gene: .

CDR3 DNA: TGTGCCACCAGCAGGGCGCGGGCCTTGGATAACACCATATATTTT
CDR3 protein: CATSRARALDNTIYF
clone size: .
J gene: TRBJ1-3
V gene: TRBV15
D gene: .

CDR3 DNA: TGTGCCAGCAGCTTACAGGGGAGCGAGCAGTACTTC
CDR3 protein: CASSLQGSEQYF
clone size: .
J gene: TRBJ2-7
V gene: TRBV5-6
D gene: TRBD1

CDR3 DNA: TGTGCCAGCAGTTGGGACAGTGAATACGAGCAGTACTTC
CDR3 protein: CASSWDSEYEQYF
clone size: .
J gene: TRBJ2-7
V gene: TRBV6-5
D gene: TRBD1

CDR3 DNA: TGTGCCACCAGCAGAGATCTAGCGGGATCTACAGATACGCAGTATTTT
CDR3 protein: CATSRDLAGSTDTQYF
clone size: .
J gene: TRBJ2-3
V gene: TRBV15
D gene: TRBD2

CDR3 DNA: TGTGCCAGCAGTTCTCCAGGGGCGGGGGAGACCCAGTACTTC
CDR3 protein: CASSSPGAGETQYF
clone size: .
J gene: TRBJ2-5
V gene: TRBV28
D gene: .

CDR3 DNA: TGTGCCAGCAGTTACCGCGAGCGGGAGCCGGGGGAGACCCAGTACTTC
CDR3 protein: CASSYREREPGETQYF
clone size: .
J gene: TRBJ2-5
V gene: TRBV6-5
D gene: TRBD2

CDR3 DNA: TGTGCCAGCAGCTGGGGACTAGCGGGAGGGCTAGAAGAGACCCAGTACTTC
CDR3 protein: CASSWGLAGGLEETQYF
clone size: once
J gene: TRBJ2-5
V gene: TRBV5-4
D gene: TRBD2

CDR3 DNA: TGTGCCAGCAGCGCCACGGGACCCATGGACTATGGCTACACCTTC
CDR3 protein: CASSATGPMDYGYTF
clone size: once
J gene: TRBJ1-2
V gene: TRBV7-9
D gene: .

CDR3 DNA: TGTGCCAGCAGTTTTACAGGGGACACCGGGGAGCTGTTTTTT
CDR3 protein: CASSFTGDTGELFF
clone size: .
J gene: TRBJ2-2
V gene: TRBV28
D gene: TRBD1

CDR3 DNA: TGTGCCAGCAGCCCCACTTCCTACGAGCAGTACTTC
CDR3 protein: CASSPTSYEQYF
clone size: .
J gene: TRBJ2-7
V gene: TRBV14
D gene: .

CDR3 DNA: TGTGCCAGCAGTTACAACAGCTACTACGAGCAGTACTTC
CDR3 protein: CASSYNSYYEQYF
clone size: once
J gene: TRBJ2-7
V gene: TRBV6-6
D gene: .

CDR3 DNA: TGCGCCAGCAGTGAGTCGACGGGGTCTCGGTACAATGAGCAGTTCTTC
CDR3 protein: CASSESTGSRYNEQFF
clone size: .
J gene: TRBJ2-1
V gene: TRBV10-1
D gene: .

CDR3 DNA: TGCGCCAGCAGCACCCAGGGGGTCTGGTACTTC
CDR3 protein: CASSTQGVWYF
clone size: .
J gene: TRBJ2-7
V gene: TRBV5-1
D gene: TRBD1

CDR3 DNA: TGTGCCAGCAGCCCTCTCACAGGGAACACCGGGGAGCTGTTTTTT
CDR3 protein: CASSPLTGNTGELFF
clone size: once
J gene: TRBJ2-2
V gene: TRBV5-4
D gene: .

CDR3 DNA: TGTGCCAGCAGCTTGGTAGCCGCTAGCACAGATACGCAGTATTTT
CDR3 protein: CASSLVAASTDTQYF
clone size: .
J gene: TRBJ2-3
V gene: TRBV7-2
D gene: .

CDR3 DNA: TGCAGTGCTAACTTAGTTTACGAGCAGTACTTC
CDR3 protein: CSANLVYEQYF
clone size: .
J gene: TRBJ2-7
V gene: TRBV20-1
D gene: .

CDR3 DNA: TGTGCCTGGAGCGGGGGGGACACAGATACGCAGTATTTT
CDR3 protein: CAWSGGDTDTQYF
clone size: .
J gene: TRBJ2-3
V gene: TRBV30
D gene: TRBD2

CDR3 DNA: TGCGCCAGCAGCTTAGCGCAGGGGAGGGCCTCCTACGAGCAGTACTTC
CDR3 protein: CASSLAQGRASYEQYF
clone size: .
J gene: TRBJ2-7
V gene: TRBV7-9
D gene: .

CDR3 DNA: TGCAGCGGCCTAGGTTCAGGCTACGAGCAGTACTTC
CDR3 protein: CSGLGSGYEQYF
clone size: once
J gene: TRBJ2-7
V gene: TRBV29-1
D gene: .

CDR3 DNA: TGCGCCAGCAGCCAAGAATCCAGCGGGAGCTCCTACGAGCAGTACTTC
CDR3 protein: CASSQESSGSSYEQYF
clone size: .
J gene: TRBJ2-7
V gene: TRBV4-1
D gene: TRBD2

CDR3 DNA: TGTGCCAGCAGCTCTATGACAGGGGGAGGCGAAAAACTGTTTTTT
CDR3 protein: CASSSMTGGGEKLFF
clone size: .
J gene: TRBJ1-4
V gene: TRBV5-4
D gene: TRBD1

CDR3 DNA: TGTGCCACCAGCAGAGATCGAAAAGGGGTGAACTATAGCAATCAGCCCCAGCATTTT
CDR3 protein: CATSRDRKGVNYSNQPQHF
clone size: .
J gene: TRBJ1-5
V gene: TRBV15
D gene: .

CDR3 DNA: TGCGCCAGCAGCCAAATCTCTCAAGAGACCCAGTACTTC
CDR3 protein: CASSQISQETQYF
clone size: .
J gene: TRBJ2-5
V gene: TRBV4-1
D gene: .

CDR3 DNA: TGCGCCAGCAGCTTGGCAGCGGGGGGGCCGCCTGAGCAGTTCTTC
CDR3 protein: CASSLAAGGPPEQFF
clone size: .
J gene: TRBJ2-1
V gene: TRBV5-1
D gene: TRBD2

CDR3 DNA: TGTGCCAGCACCCCAATCGGGGGGCGAGAGACCCAGTACTTC
CDR3 protein: CASTPIGGRETQYF
clone size: .
J gene: TRBJ2-5
V gene: TRBV28
D gene: .

CDR3 DNA: TGTGCCAGCAGTCTAGGACAGGGATCTGAAGCTTTCTTT
CDR3 protein: CASSLGQGSEAFF
clone size: .
J gene: TRBJ1-1
V gene: TRBV11-3
D gene: TRBD1

CDR3 DNA: TGTGCCAGCAGTGGACAGAGCTACGAGCAGTACTTC
CDR3 protein: CASSGQSYEQYF
clone size: .
J gene: TRBJ2-7
V gene: TRBV28
D gene: .

CDR3 DNA: TGCGCCAGCAGCCAGGACAGACAGGGGGTTAACACTGAAGCTTTCTTT
CDR3 protein: CASSQDRQGVNTEAFF
clone size: .
J gene: TRBJ1-1
V gene: TRBV4-1
D gene: TRBD1

CDR3 DNA: TGTGCCAGCAGCTTAGTCCCGACCCACCCTCAGGGGACCGGGGAGCTGTTTTTT
CDR3 protein: CASSLVPTHPQGTGELFF
clone size: .
J gene: TRBJ2-2
V gene: TRBV7-9
D gene: .

CDR3 DNA: TGTGCCAGCAGCGCCGGAGACAGGGGGCGAGATAAACCACACAATGAGCAGTTCTTC
CDR3 protein: CASSAGDRGRDKPHNEQFF
clone size: .
J gene: TRBJ2-1
V gene: TRBV9
D gene: TRBD1